This paragraph reports one T cell receptor beta chain. V lost 3 bases to trimming and J lost 2 bases; unmatched junction nucleotides: 6. This CDR3 is built from 16 residues. TCRdb reprocessed the 5' RACE reads via MiXCR and lists one record per CDR3 protein. Among about 660,000 distinct CDR3 sequences, over 8.5% were seen once, and the ten largest hold about 0.98%. This specimen belongs to a study of identical twins. The same data also went into a second study, on yellow fever vaccine responses in identical twins.

This TCR was recovered from a woman aged 18-29 years in good health. The sample taken for sequencing was PBMCs. V is TRBV12-3 or TRBV12-4 and J is TRBJ1-5, with 8 bases fitting TRBD1. Here the CDR3 reads CASSFGQGLGNQPQHF. CDR3 nucleotide sequence: TGTGCCAGCAGTTTTGGACAGGGTCTTGGCAATCAGCCCCAGCATTTT.